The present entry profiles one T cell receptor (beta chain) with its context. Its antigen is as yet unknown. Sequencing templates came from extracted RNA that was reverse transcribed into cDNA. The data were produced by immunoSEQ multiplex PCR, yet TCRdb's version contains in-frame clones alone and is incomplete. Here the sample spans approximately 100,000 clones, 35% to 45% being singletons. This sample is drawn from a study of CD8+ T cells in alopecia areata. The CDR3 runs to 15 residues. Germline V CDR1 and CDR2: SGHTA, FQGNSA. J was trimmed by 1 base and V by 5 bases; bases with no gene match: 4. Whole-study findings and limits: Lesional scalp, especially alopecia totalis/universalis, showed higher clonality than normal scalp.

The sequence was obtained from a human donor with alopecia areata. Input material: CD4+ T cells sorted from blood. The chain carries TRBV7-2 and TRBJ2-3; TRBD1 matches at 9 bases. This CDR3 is CASSPRQGGTDTQYF. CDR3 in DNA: TGTGCCAGCAGCCCCCGACAGGGGGGCACAGATACGCAGTATTTT.